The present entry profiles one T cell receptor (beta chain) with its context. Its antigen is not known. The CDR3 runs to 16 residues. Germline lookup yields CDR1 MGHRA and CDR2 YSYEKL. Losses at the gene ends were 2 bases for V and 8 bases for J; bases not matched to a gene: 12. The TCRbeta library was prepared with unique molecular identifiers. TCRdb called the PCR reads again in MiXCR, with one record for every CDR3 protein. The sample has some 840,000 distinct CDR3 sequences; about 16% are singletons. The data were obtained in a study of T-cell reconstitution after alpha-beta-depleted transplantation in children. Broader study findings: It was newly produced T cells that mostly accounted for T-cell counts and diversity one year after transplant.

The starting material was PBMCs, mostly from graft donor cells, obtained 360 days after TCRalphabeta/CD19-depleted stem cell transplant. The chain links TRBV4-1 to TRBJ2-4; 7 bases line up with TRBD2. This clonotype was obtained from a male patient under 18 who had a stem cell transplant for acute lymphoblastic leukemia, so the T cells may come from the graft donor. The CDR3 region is CASSQQGTKGADIQYF. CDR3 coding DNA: TGCGCCAGCAGCCAACAAGGGACTAAAGGAGCGGACATTCAGTACTTC.